The clone carrying this T cell receptor beta chain has only a few counts. The antigen is not known. Trimming stripped 5 bases from V and 5 bases from J, with 12 bases between. Germline V gene data show CDR1 as MNHNS and CDR2 as SASEGT. The CDR3 has 14 residues. TCRdb re-called the reads through MiXCR, storing one row per CDR3 protein. The sample includes 70,000 or so distinct CDR3 sequences, about 20% of them seen just once. The sample originates from a study of type 1 regulatory T cells. Findings of the study overall: Tr1 cells had a more restricted TCR repertoire than non-Tr1 cells.

The chain couples TRBV6-1 to TRBJ1-4; possibly TRBD1 for D (5 bases). The origin of this receptor is a human donor in good health. The sequencing sample was made of cultured type 1 regulatory T (Tr1) cells, either the whole culture or a sorted fraction (not recorded which). The CDR3 loop is CASSFSGLNEKLFF. The CDR3, as DNA: TGTGCCAGCAGTTTCTCAGGGCTCAATGAAAAACTGTTTTTT.